This T cell receptor (beta chain) was captured in a study of neurological immune-mediated disorders. This clonotype has a count of ten or more. The method for making cDNA was 5'RACE, and it used 10-nucleotide random UMIs. Using its own MiXCR run on the 5' RACE reads, TCRdb lists one record per CDR3 protein. The sample yields about 65,000 distinct CDR3 sequences, about 4% seen once. Trimming shortened V by 3 bases and J by 7 bases, and 7 bases separated the two germline ends. This CDR3 comprises 11 residues. CDR1 and CDR2 (germline): MNHEY, SVGEGT. Sequenced input: PBMCs. The TCR sequence derives from a man aged 45-60 years with multiple sclerosis. This sequence joins TRBV6-2 or TRBV6-3 and TRBJ2-7, with no clear D. The CDR3: CASSYLGEQYF. The CDR3 nucleotides are TGTGCCAGCAGTTATCTAGGGGAGCAGTACTTC.